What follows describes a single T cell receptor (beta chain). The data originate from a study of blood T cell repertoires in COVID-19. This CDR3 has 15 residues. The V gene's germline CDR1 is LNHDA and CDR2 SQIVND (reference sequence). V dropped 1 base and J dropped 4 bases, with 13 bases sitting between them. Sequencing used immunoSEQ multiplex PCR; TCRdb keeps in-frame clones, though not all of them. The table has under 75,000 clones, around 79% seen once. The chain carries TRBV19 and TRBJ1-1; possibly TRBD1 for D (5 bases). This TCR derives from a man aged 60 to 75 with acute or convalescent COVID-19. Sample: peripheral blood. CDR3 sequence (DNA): TGTGCCAGTAGTATAGTACCGGGGGTCAGCACTGAAGCTTTCTTT. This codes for CASSIVPGVSTEAFF.